Below are 22 T cell receptor beta chains sequenced from a single sample in a study of shared T cell receptors in the human thymus (dated by TCRdb to about 2021). Receptors were amplified or captured by the immunoSEQ multiplex PCR assay. The immuneACCESS repertoire file appears here via TCRdb, limited to in-frame rearrangements. These files lack a portion of the clones; in checked studies, under half of the deficit traces to unresolved V genes, and the cause of the others is not known. The sample table holds about 660,000 clones, of which roughly 90% were seen once. Of the sample, over 0.008% falls within the top ten clones. The data were also submitted as part of a second study, on human thymus T cells.

The sample taken for sequencing was thymocytes. The receptors stem from a boy under two years old with a congenital heart defect. Donor details come from another sample of the same person, matched by shared clones.

The chain carries TRBV4-1 and TRBJ2-1; D is possibly TRBD2 (5 bases). V was cut by 1 base and J by 1 base, with 11 bases left in between. The CDR3 extends over 16 amino acids. Germline CDR1 MGHRA, CDR2 YSYEKL. The CDR3 loop is CASSQAGSGSYNEQFF. The CDR3 DNA reads as TGCGCCAGCAGCCAAGCCGGTTCGGGGTCCTACAATGAGCAGTTCTTC.

The chain couples TRBV7-3 to TRBJ2-2, with a possible D match to TRBD2 (6 bases). CDR3 length: 18 residues. CDR1 and CDR2 from the germline V gene are SGHTA and FQGTGA. With 4 bases removed from V and 4 bases from J, the gap between germline ends came to 22 bases. The CDR3 DNA is TGTGCCAGCAGCTGCCCCCCTCAGCGGAGGCGGGGCACCGGGGAGCTGTTTTTT. Protein product: CASSCPPQRRRGTGELFF.

The gene calls are TRBV16 and TRBJ2-1; D is possibly TRBD2 (5 bases). CDR1 KGHSY and CDR2 FQNENV come from the germline V gene. With 3 bases removed from V and 6 bases from J, the gap between germline ends came to 21 bases. The CDR3 is 17 residues long. The CDR3 region is CASSQDTGNDSPNEQFF. DNA of the CDR3: TGTGCCAGCAGCCAGGATACCGGGAACGACTCCCCCAATGAGCAGTTCTTC.

The genes are TRBV19 and TRBJ1-1, with unresolved D. V was pared by 7 bases and J by 1 base, with 10 bases between. The CDR3 sequence is 13 residues long. Germline V gene lookup returns CDR1 LNHDA and CDR2 SQIVND (reference sequence). CDR3 region: CASTVYANTEAFF. The CDR3 DNA reads TGTGCCAGTACGGTATATGCGAACACTGAAGCTTTCTTT.

This chain links TRBV9 with TRBJ1-2; 7 bases are shared with TRBD1. In germline, CDR1 is SGDLS, CDR2 YYNGEE. The CDR3 totals 17 residues. Germline trimming cut 0 bases from V and 6 bases from J; bases unmatched to any gene: 14. For the CDR3, the DNA is TGTGCCAGCAGCGTAGTGCCCGGCGACAGGGTGATAGATGGCTACACCTTC. It encodes CASSVVPGDRVIDGYTF.

The chain employs TRBV5-4 and TRBJ2-1; D is possibly TRBD2 (6 bases). CDR3 length: 16 residues. Germline assignment: CDR1 SGHNT and CDR2 YYREEE (reference sequence). V was shortened by 4 bases and J by 6 bases, with 20 bases between the two germline ends. CDR3: CASSTGGRVSANEQFF. The CDR3 region has the DNA TGTGCCAGCAGCACCGGGGGTCGTGTTAGCGCCAATGAGCAGTTCTTC.

The gene calls are TRBV6-6 and TRBJ2-5, with a possible D match to TRBD2 (6 bases). Trimming left V 6 bases short and J 5 bases short, with 19 bases between. The length of the CDR3 is 15 residues. CDR1 and CDR2 from the germline V gene are MNHNY and SVGAGI (reference sequence). In DNA, the CDR3 is TGTGCCAGCAGGCACCCCGTCCCGGGGAGGGAGACCCAGTACTTC. Residues: CASRHPVPGRETQYF.

This chain joins TRBV5-4 and TRBJ1-1, with 7 positions matching TRBD1. V trimming: 4 bases; J trimming: 5 bases; junction bases outside the gene matches: 11. The V gene's germline CDR1 is SGHNT and CDR2 YYREEE (reference sequence). The CDR3 extends over 15 amino acids. DNA of the CDR3: TGTGCCAGCAGCCAAAACCAGGGGGGACGAACTGAAGCTTTCTTT. The encoded protein is CASSQNQGGRTEAFF.

The CDR3 here is CASSVRQAANYGYTF. CDR3 coding DNA: TGTGCCAGCAGCGTGAGACAGGCAGCTAACTATGGCTACACCTTC. The V gene is TRBV4-2, the J gene TRBJ1-2; possible D gene TRBD1, 6 bases. Germline CDR1 LGHNA, CDR2 YNFKEQ. The CDR3 consists of 15 residues. V lost 5 bases, J lost 0 bases, and 13 bases lay in between.

This clone was recorded only once. The genes are TRBV10-3 and TRBJ2-3; 7 nucleotides align to TRBD2. This CDR3 has 12 amino acids. The germline gives CDR1 ENHRY, CDR2 SYGVKD. V shed 10 bases and J 2 bases; nucleotides not matched to a gene: 3. The CDR3 region is CATRDYTDTQYF. As DNA, the CDR3 is TGTGCCACCCGGGACTACACAGATACGCAGTATTTT.

This rearrangement joins TRBV30 to TRBJ2-7; 7 bases are shared with TRBD1. Germline V CDR1 and CDR2: GTSNPN, SVGIG (reference sequence). V shed 0 bases, J shed 6 bases, and the junction held 8 bases outside the gene matches. The CDR3 is made up of 14 amino acids. CDR3 DNA: TGTGCCTGGAGTGTACTTAGGGGGCATCTCGAGCAGTACTTC. As protein: CAWSVLRGHLEQYF.

The V and J genes are TRBV20-1 and TRBJ2-7; 7 bases are a match to TRBD1. The CDR3 consists of 11 residues. Trimming cost V 6 bases and J 7 bases; bases outside gene matches: 6. Germline CDR1 is DFQATT and CDR2 is SNEGSKA (reference sequence). The CDR3 DNA reads TGCAGTGCCACTGACAGGGCGGAGCAGTACTTC. This codes for CSATDRAEQYF.

This chain connects TRBV7-8 to TRBJ2-6, with a tentative D call TRBD2 (5 bases). With 1 base removed from V and 3 bases from J, the gap between germline ends came to 7 bases. Per the germline V gene, CDR1 is SGHVS and CDR2 is FQNEAQ. This CDR3 contains 15 residues. The CDR3 nucleotides are TGTGCCAGCAGCTTAGGCGGGCGTGGGGCCAACGTCCTGACTTTC. Its protein product is CASSLGGRGANVLTF.

A note on this clone: Within the sample, other DNA sequences also encode this same CDR3. V gene TRBV27 combines with J gene TRBJ2-7, with TRBD2 matching 12 bases. The V gene end was trimmed by 3 bases and the J gene end by 1 base; junction bases not matched to a gene: 4. This CDR3 has 16 amino acids. Germline V CDR1 and CDR2: MNHEY, SMNVEV (reference sequence). The CDR3 DNA reads TGTGCCAGCAGTTTGTCCGGACTAGCGGGATCCTACGAGCAGTACTTC. It is translated as CASSLSGLAGSYEQYF.

The J gene is TRBJ2-1, the V gene TRBV4-3, with 14 positions matching TRBD2. CDR3 length: 22 residues. The germline V gene has CDR1 LGHNA and CDR2 YSLEER. V gave up 5 bases and J gave up 7 bases; unmatched junction bases: 25. CDR3 region: CASSFSRGTGTSGRGMRNEQFF. In DNA form, the CDR3 reads TGCGCCAGCAGCTTCAGTCGGGGCACAGGGACTAGCGGGAGAGGGATGAGGAATGAGCAGTTCTTC.

The chain employs TRBV18 and TRBJ2-1; D uncertain. This CDR3 is built from 14 residues. Germline CDR1 KGHSH, CDR2 LQKENI. Deletions cut 0 bases from V and 3 bases from J, with 6 bases between. The CDR3: CASSPPSIYNEQFF. The CDR3 DNA reads as TGTGCCAGCTCACCACCGAGTATCTACAATGAGCAGTTCTTC.

The J gene is TRBJ2-1, the V gene TRBV4-1, with unresolved D. The CDR3 contains 17 residues. Germline loops: CDR1 MGHRA, CDR2 YSYEKL. Trimming pared 4 bases from V and 4 bases from J, leaving 20 bases between. The CDR3 is CASSLPSSLAGYNEQFF. The CDR3, as DNA: TGCGCCAGCAGCCTCCCATCCAGCTTAGCCGGGTACAATGAGCAGTTCTTC.

The rearrangement uses TRBV2 and TRBJ2-5; 8 bases are a match to TRBD2. Germline V gives CDR1 SNHLY, CDR2 FYNNEI. The junction had 14 bases not matched to a gene; V was cut back by 6 bases and J by 2 bases. CDR3 size: 17 residues. CDR3 protein: CASRGKREMRGQETQYF. The CDR3 nucleotides are TGTGCCAGCAGGGGAAAGCGGGAGATGAGGGGGCAAGAGACCCAGTACTTC. Looking up the rest from reference TRBV2 and TRBJ2-5 gives the full variable domain: EPEVTQTPSHQVTQMGQEVILRCVPISNHLYFYWYRQILGQKVEFLVSFYNNEISEKSEIFDDQFSVERPDGSNFTLKIRSTKLEDSAMYFCASRGKREMRGQETQYFGPGTRLLVL.

The rearrangement links TRBV4-1 to TRBJ2-1, with TRBD2 identical over 10 bases. CDR1 is MGHRA and CDR2 is YSYEKL in the germline V gene. This CDR3 region has 14 residues. Unmatched junction bases numbered 7, after V lost 5 bases and J lost 9 bases. The CDR3 DNA sequence: TGCGCCAGCAGCTCCCTAGCGGGAGAGTTTGAGCAGTTCTTC. This translates into CASSSLAGEFEQFF.

J is TRBJ1-1 and V is TRBV19; tentative D call: TRBD1 (5 bases). The V end lost 3 bases, the J end lost 6 bases, and 11 bases lay between the germline ends. The CDR3 is made up of 13 amino acids. Per the germline V gene, CDR1 is LNHDA and CDR2 is SQIVND (reference sequence). CDR3 nucleotide sequence: TGTGCCAGTAGTATTGGGGGGAAAGCTGAAGCTTTCTTT. Translating it yields CASSIGGKAEAFF. Full variable domain (rest looked up from reference TRBV19 and TRBJ1-1): DGGITQSPKYLFRKEGQNVTLSCEQNLNHDAMYWYRQDPGQGLRLIYYSQIVNDFQKGDIAEGYSVSREKKESFPLTVTSAQKNPTAFYLCASSIGGKAEAFFGQGTRLTVV.

The genes are TRBV11-1 and TRBJ1-4; D gene unclear. The V end was cut by 5 bases, the J end by 3 bases, with 7 bases between. Germline values: CDR1 SGHAT, CDR2 FQDESV (reference sequence). This CDR3 is built from 13 residues. The CDR3 spells CASSPRANEKLFF. In DNA, the CDR3 is TGTGCCAGCAGCCCGAGGGCTAATGAAAAACTGTTTTTT.

The chain carries TRBV6-5 and TRBJ2-1, with 7 bases that match TRBD2. Germline loops: CDR1 MNHEY, CDR2 SVGAGI. CDR3 size: 15 residues. V trimming: 4 bases; J trimming: 3 bases; junction bases outside the gene matches: 6. CDR3 nucleotide sequence: TGTGCCAGCAGTTGGAGCGGGACCGGCTACAATGAGCAGTTCTTC. Translation: CASSWSGTGYNEQFF.